This T cell receptor (beta chain) was sequenced during a study of T cells after yellow fever vaccination. Overall study results and limits: Post-booster repertoires again held most primary-vaccination clones (roughly 96% CD4, just under 90% CD8). Few clonotypes appeared in both CD4 and CD8 compartments. Though it reached lower strength, the secondary response hit its peak faster, day 5 versus 15.

The J segment lost 4 bases and the V segment lost 5 bases, leaving 6 bases of the junction unmatched. The CDR3 covers 16 residues. In germline, CDR1 is SGHTA, CDR2 FQGNSA. For TCR, cDNA came from 5'RACE template switching, which added a universal primer site and UMIs. From the 5' RACE reads, TCRdb called clonotypes with MiXCR, one entry per CDR3 protein. The data show some 350,000 distinct CDR3 sequences, 6% to 8% seen once. Concerning this clonotype itself: The antigen is unknown.

This clonotype was obtained from a man aged 30-40 years who received the YFV17D yellow fever vaccine. V is TRBV7-2 and J is TRBJ2-1, with TRBD2 identical over 12 bases. The material was PBMCs, obtained 5 days after the yellow fever booster vaccination. The CDR3 region is CASSPDGTSGYNEQFF. The CDR3 DNA is TGTGCCAGCAGCCCAGACGGGACTAGCGGGTACAATGAGCAGTTCTTC.